A selection of T cell receptor beta chains follows, all from one sample in a study of control samples from healthy donors and cancer patients. TCRdb's table, derived via immunoSEQ multiplex PCR, lists solely in-frame clones and lacks some. This table has around 80,000 clones, around 93% appearing once. Source material: blood. The source of these receptors is a woman aged 30 to 39 in good health. Both conserved end residues are part of each CDR3. Fields, in order: CDR3 length, J gene, D gene, clone size, V gene, CDR3 protein, CDR3 DNA. D genes are given only for firm matches. Where a row states a size, it is once, few, many or the class of an expanded clone; other rows omit it.

CDR3 length: 16
J gene: TRBJ2-3
D gene: NA
clone size: NA
V gene: TRBV5-1
CDR3 protein: CASSLVGVQGVNTQYF
CDR3 DNA: TGCGCCAGCAGCTTGGTAGGTGTACAGGGAGTGAATACGCAGTATTTT

CDR3 length: 13
J gene: TRBJ1-6
D gene: NA
clone size: NA
V gene: TRBV5-1
CDR3 protein: CASSPTAGPPLHF
CDR3 DNA: TGCGCCAGCAGCCCGACAGCGGGTCCCCCCCTCCACTTT

CDR3 length: 15
J gene: TRBJ1-5
D gene: NA
clone size: NA
V gene: TRBV6-5
CDR3 protein: CASSREGGGNQPQHF
CDR3 DNA: TGTGCCAGCAGCCGCGAGGGGGGGGGCAATCAGCCCCAGCATTTT

CDR3 length: 12
J gene: TRBJ1-2
D gene: NA
clone size: NA
V gene: TRBV30
CDR3 protein: CAWVYNNYGYTF
CDR3 DNA: TGTGCCTGGGTTTATAATAACTATGGCTACACCTTC

CDR3 length: 15
J gene: TRBJ1-1
D gene: TRBD1
clone size: NA
V gene: TRBV5-5
CDR3 protein: CASSQGGMWNTEAFF
CDR3 DNA: TGTGCCAGCAGCCAGGGGGGTATGTGGAACACTGAAGCTTTCTTT

CDR3 length: 17
J gene: TRBJ1-6
D gene: NA
clone size: NA
V gene: TRBV4-1
CDR3 protein: CASSQGGQSSYNSPRHF
CDR3 DNA: TGCGCCAGCAGCCAGGGCGGGCAGAGCTCCTATAATTCACCCCGCCACTTT

CDR3 length: 17
J gene: TRBJ1-2
D gene: NA
clone size: NA
V gene: TRBV7-8
CDR3 protein: CASSLANYLGHVYGYTF
CDR3 DNA: TGTGCCAGCAGCTTAGCAAACTACCTGGGACACGTCTATGGCTACACCTTC

CDR3 length: 14
J gene: TRBJ1-1
D gene: NA
clone size: NA
V gene: TRBV7-9
CDR3 protein: CASTSDDGEPEAFF
CDR3 DNA: TGTGCCAGCACCTCGGATGACGGCGAACCTGAAGCTTTCTTT

CDR3 length: 13
J gene: TRBJ1-1
D gene: NA
clone size: NA
V gene: TRBV12-3/TRBV12-4
CDR3 protein: CASGVRIGTEAFF
CDR3 DNA: TGTGCCAGCGGAGTTCGGATTGGCACTGAAGCTTTCTTT

CDR3 length: 15
J gene: TRBJ1-1
D gene: NA
clone size: NA
V gene: TRBV7-2
CDR3 protein: CASSPRPISNTEAFF
CDR3 DNA: TGTGCCAGCAGCCCCCGACCGATTTCGAACACTGAAGCTTTCTTT

CDR3 length: 14
J gene: TRBJ2-2
D gene: NA
clone size: NA
V gene: TRBV6-2/TRBV6-3
CDR3 protein: CASSFGGGTGELFF
CDR3 DNA: TGTGCCAGCAGTTTCGGGGGTGGGACCGGGGAGCTGTTTTTT

CDR3 length: 15
J gene: TRBJ1-5
D gene: TRBD1
clone size: once
V gene: TRBV19
CDR3 protein: CASSMGTGGFWPQHF
CDR3 DNA: TGTGCCAGTAGTATGGGGACAGGGGGTTTTTGGCCCCAGCATTTT

CDR3 length: 14
J gene: TRBJ1-3
D gene: NA
clone size: NA
V gene: TRBV4-1
CDR3 protein: CASSRQETGNTIYF
CDR3 DNA: TGCGCCAGCAGCCGACAGGAAACTGGAAACACCATATATTTT

CDR3 length: 14
J gene: TRBJ1-4
D gene: NA
clone size: NA
V gene: TRBV7-8
CDR3 protein: CASSPTATNEKLFF
CDR3 DNA: TGTGCCAGCAGCCCGACAGCAACTAATGAAAAACTGTTTTTT

CDR3 length: 12
J gene: TRBJ1-2
D gene: NA
clone size: NA
V gene: TRBV29-1
CDR3 protein: CSGGPDVYGYTF
CDR3 DNA: TGCAGCGGGGGACCGGATGTCTATGGCTACACCTTC

CDR3 length: 16
J gene: TRBJ1-2
D gene: NA
clone size: NA
V gene: TRBV5-1
CDR3 protein: CASSLDGVRGIYGYTF
CDR3 DNA: TGCGCCAGCAGCTTGGATGGGGTACGGGGAATCTATGGCTACACCTTC

CDR3 length: 16
J gene: TRBJ1-6
D gene: NA
clone size: once
V gene: TRBV6-5
CDR3 protein: CASSYSIGRANSPLHF
CDR3 DNA: TGTGCCAGCAGTTACTCGATCGGCAGAGCCAATTCACCCCTCCACTTT

CDR3 length: 15
J gene: TRBJ1-1
D gene: NA
clone size: few
V gene: TRBV7-9
CDR3 protein: CASSPTGNRDTEAFF
CDR3 DNA: TGTGCCAGCAGCCCCACGGGGAACAGGGACACTGAAGCTTTCTTT

CDR3 length: 14
J gene: TRBJ2-1
D gene: NA
clone size: once
V gene: TRBV5-4
CDR3 protein: CASSRWGGRHEQFF
CDR3 DNA: TGTGCCAGCAGCCGCTGGGGTGGGAGGCATGAGCAGTTCTTC

CDR3 length: 13
J gene: TRBJ2-1
D gene: NA
clone size: NA
V gene: TRBV5-1
CDR3 protein: CASSLESYNEQFF
CDR3 DNA: TGCGCCAGCAGCTTGGAATCCTACAATGAGCAGTTCTTC

CDR3 length: 15
J gene: TRBJ2-2
D gene: TRBD1
clone size: NA
V gene: TRBV5-1
CDR3 protein: CASSGQGGFTGELFF
CDR3 DNA: TGCGCCAGCAGCGGACAGGGGGGCTTCACCGGGGAGCTGTTTTTT

CDR3 length: 15
J gene: TRBJ1-5
D gene: TRBD1
clone size: NA
V gene: TRBV7-8
CDR3 protein: CASSLVGQPNQPQHF
CDR3 DNA: TGTGCCAGCAGCTTAGTGGGACAGCCCAATCAGCCCCAGCATTTT

CDR3 length: 12
J gene: TRBJ1-1
D gene: NA
clone size: few
V gene: TRBV18
CDR3 protein: CASSVSNTEAFF
CDR3 DNA: TGTGCCAGCTCGGTCAGCAACACTGAAGCTTTCTTT

CDR3 length: 15
J gene: TRBJ2-2
D gene: TRBD2
clone size: once
V gene: TRBV4-1
CDR3 protein: CASSLAGGTTGELFF
CDR3 DNA: TGCGCCAGCAGCTTAGCGGGGGGGACCACCGGGGAGCTGTTTTTT

CDR3 length: 14
J gene: TRBJ1-2
D gene: NA
clone size: NA
V gene: TRBV7-9
CDR3 protein: CASSAEQGIYGYTF
CDR3 DNA: TGTGCCAGCAGCGCCGAACAGGGTATATATGGCTACACCTTC